The clone carrying this T cell receptor beta chain has a count of ten or more. Its antigen is unidentified. TCRdb reanalysed the reads using MiXCR and keeps one entry per CDR3 protein. Among about 320,000 distinct CDR3 sequences, more than 8% were seen once, and the ten largest hold 3.5% to 4.5%. CDR3 size: 18 residues. Germline values: CDR1 LGHNA, CDR2 YNFKEQ. The trim removed 4 bases at V and 5 bases at J, leaving 14 bases unmatched. This sample is part of a study of T cell repertoires in cytomegalovirus infection. Study in general: CMV infection and matching HLA type were both indicated by public TCR beta signatures. Study-level findings and limits: Dominating the ex vivo response were TCR beta clonotypes that were CMV-specific and HLA-C-restricted. CMV carriers having the relevant HLA were flagged by cumulative public TCR beta family frequency.

The material sequenced was PBMCs. The J gene is TRBJ1-4, the V gene TRBV4-2, with 9 bases that match TRBD1. The TCR sequence derives from a human donor in good health (CMV status not recorded). Some clones in this sample may be carry-over from other donors' samples. The CDR3 loop reads CASSRSGQGLVQNEKLFF. The CDR3 DNA reads TGTGCCAGCAGCCGATCCGGACAGGGGCTCGTTCAAAATGAAAAACTGTTTTTT.